Listed below are T cell receptor beta chains from one sample, sequenced in a study of liver allograft versus peripheral blood T cells. TCRdb called the reads again in MiXCR, with one record for every CDR3 protein. The sample includes fewer than 13,000 distinct CDR3 sequences, around 18% of them seen just once. All receptors come from a human patient who had a liver transplant. Some T cells here may be from the graft donor. Each CDR3 is given with its conserved first and last residue. A D gene is named only where the DNA matches it firmly. Clone size is given as once, few or many counts, or a class when the clone is expanded.

CDR3aa	abundance	d_gene	v_gene	j_gene
CASSLGRQISNTEAFF	medium-sized	.	TRBV5-4	TRBJ1-1
CASSESGGAGDTQYF	few	TRBD2	TRBV6-1	TRBJ2-3
CAGQAGFEQYF	many	.	TRBV6-6	TRBJ2-7
CASTNNRGSAEAFF	many	TRBD1	TRBV19	TRBJ1-1
CASSLLGVSYGYTF	medium-sized	.	TRBV19	TRBJ1-2
CASSPRTGVFIDGYTF	medium-sized	TRBD1	TRBV6-6	TRBJ1-2
CASSRTQGVYGYTF	medium-sized	.	TRBV7-2	TRBJ1-2
CASAHKRDQPQHF	few	.	TRBV6-5	TRBJ1-5
CASSIRTLSYEQYF	medium-sized	.	TRBV19	TRBJ2-7
CASSPGGSLYNEQFF	few	.	TRBV12-3/TRBV12-4	TRBJ2-1
CASSPALGFYNSPLHF	medium-sized	.	TRBV7-2	TRBJ1-6
CASKPGRVMNTEAFF	medium-sized	.	TRBV27	TRBJ1-1